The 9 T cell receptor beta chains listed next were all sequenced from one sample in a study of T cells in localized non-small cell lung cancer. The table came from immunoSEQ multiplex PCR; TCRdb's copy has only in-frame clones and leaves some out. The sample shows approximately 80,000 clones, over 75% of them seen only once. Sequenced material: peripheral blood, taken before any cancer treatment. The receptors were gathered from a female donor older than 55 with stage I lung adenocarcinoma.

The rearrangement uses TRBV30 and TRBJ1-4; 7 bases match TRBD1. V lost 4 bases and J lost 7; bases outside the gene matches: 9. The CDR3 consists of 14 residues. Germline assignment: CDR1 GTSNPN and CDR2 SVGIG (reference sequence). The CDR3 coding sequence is TGTGCCTGGATCCCCCCAGGGGGGACTGAAAAACTGTTTTTT. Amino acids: CAWIPPGGTEKLFF. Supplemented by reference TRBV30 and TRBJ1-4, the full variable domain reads SQTIHQWPATLVQPVGSPLSLECTVEGTSNPNLYWYRQAAGRGLQLLFYSVGIGQISSEVPQNLSASRPQDRQFILSSKKLLLSDSGFYLCAWIPPGGTEKLFFGSGTQLSVL.

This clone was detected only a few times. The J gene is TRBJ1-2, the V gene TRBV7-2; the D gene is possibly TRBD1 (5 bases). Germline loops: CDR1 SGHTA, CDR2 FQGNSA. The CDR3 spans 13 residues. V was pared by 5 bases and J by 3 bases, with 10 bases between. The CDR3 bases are TGTGCCAGCAGCAGAGGGACCCACTATGGCTACACCTTC. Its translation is CASSRGTHYGYTF.

This chain's CDR3 is CANKAPQTSILYEQYF. The CDR3 DNA follows: TGTGCCAACAAGGCCCCCCAGACTAGTATACTCTACGAGCAGTACTTC. The chain has TRBV27 and TRBJ2-7, with a weak D call TRBD2 (6 bases). This CDR3 is built from 16 residues. The ends were cut back, 10 bases at V and 3 bases at J, with 25 bases in the middle. The germline gives CDR1 MNHEY, CDR2 SMNVEV (reference sequence).

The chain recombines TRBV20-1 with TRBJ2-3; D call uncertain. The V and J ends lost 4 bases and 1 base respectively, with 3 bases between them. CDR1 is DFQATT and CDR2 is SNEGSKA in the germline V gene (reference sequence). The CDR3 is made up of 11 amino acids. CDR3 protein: CSATGTDTQYF. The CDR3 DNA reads TGCAGTGCTACGGGCACAGATACGCAGTATTTT.

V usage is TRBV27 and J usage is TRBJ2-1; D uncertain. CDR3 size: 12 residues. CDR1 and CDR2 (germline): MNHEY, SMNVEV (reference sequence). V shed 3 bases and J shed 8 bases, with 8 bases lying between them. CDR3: CASSFGRHEQFF. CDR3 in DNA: TGTGCCAGCAGTTTTGGCCGGCATGAGCAGTTCTTC.

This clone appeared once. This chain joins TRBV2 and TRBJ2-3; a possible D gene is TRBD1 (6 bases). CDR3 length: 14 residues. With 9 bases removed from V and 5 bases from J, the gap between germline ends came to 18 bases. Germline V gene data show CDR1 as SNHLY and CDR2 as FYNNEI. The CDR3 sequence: CASRERQARDTQYF. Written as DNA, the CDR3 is TGTGCCAGTAGAGAAAGACAGGCGAGAGATACGCAGTATTTT.

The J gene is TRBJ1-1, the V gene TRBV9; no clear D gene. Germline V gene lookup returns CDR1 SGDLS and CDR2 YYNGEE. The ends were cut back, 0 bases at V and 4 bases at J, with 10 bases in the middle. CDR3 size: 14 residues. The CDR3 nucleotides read TGTGCCAGCAGCGTAGACAGCACCTTCACTGAAGCTTTCTTT. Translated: CASSVDSTFTEAFF.

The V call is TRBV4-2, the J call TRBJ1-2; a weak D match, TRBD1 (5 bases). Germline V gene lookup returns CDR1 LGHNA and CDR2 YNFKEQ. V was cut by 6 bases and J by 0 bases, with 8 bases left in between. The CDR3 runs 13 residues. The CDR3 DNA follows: TGTGCCAGCAGGCAGGGAGCTAACTATGGCTACACCTTC. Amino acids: CASRQGANYGYTF.

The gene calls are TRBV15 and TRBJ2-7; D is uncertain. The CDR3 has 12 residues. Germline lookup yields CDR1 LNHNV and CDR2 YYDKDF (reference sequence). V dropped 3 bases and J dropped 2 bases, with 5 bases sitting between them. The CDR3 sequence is CATSSDTYEQYF. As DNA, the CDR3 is TGTGCCACCAGCAGTGACACCTACGAGCAGTACTTC. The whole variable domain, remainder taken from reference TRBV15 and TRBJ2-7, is DAMVIQNPRYQVTQFGKPVTLSCSQTLNHNVMYWYQQKSSQAPKLLFHYYDKDFNNEADTPDNFQSRRPNTSFCFLDIRSPGLGDTAMYLCATSSDTYEQYFGPGTRLTVT.